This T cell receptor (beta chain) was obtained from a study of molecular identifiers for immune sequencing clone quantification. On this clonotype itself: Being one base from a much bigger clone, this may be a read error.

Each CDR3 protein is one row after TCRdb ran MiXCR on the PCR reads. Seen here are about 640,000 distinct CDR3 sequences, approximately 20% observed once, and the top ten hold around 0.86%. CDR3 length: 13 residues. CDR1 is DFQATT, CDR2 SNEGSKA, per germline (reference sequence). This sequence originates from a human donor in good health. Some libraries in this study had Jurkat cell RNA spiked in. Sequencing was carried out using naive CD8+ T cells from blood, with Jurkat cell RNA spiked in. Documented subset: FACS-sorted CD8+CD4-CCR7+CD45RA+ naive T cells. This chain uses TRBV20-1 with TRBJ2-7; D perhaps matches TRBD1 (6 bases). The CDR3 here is CSAKGQTSYGQYF. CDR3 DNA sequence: TGCAGTGCTAAAGGACAGACATCCTACGGGCAGTACTTC.